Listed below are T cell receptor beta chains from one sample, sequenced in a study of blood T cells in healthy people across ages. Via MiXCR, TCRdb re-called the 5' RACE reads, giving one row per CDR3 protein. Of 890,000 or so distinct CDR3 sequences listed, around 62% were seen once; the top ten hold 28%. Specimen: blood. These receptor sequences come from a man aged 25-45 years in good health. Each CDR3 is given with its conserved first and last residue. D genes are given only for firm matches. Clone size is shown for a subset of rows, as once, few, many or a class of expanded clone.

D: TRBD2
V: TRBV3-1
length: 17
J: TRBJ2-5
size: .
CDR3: CASSLGTTSGSSETQYF
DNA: TGTGCCAGCAGCCTAGGGACTACTAGCGGGAGTTCAGAGACCCAGTACTTC

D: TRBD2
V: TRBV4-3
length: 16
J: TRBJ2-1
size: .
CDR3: CASSQTSGTSYNEQFF
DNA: TGCGCCAGCAGCCAGACTAGCGGGACCTCCTACAATGAGCAGTTCTTC

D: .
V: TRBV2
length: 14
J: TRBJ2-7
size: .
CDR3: CASSDFREFYEQYF
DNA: TGTGCCAGCAGTGATTTTCGGGAATTCTACGAGCAGTACTTC

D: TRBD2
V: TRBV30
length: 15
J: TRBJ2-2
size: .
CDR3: CAWSVRGGVTGELFF
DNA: TGTGCCTGGAGTGTACGCGGGGGAGTCACCGGGGAGCTGTTTTTT

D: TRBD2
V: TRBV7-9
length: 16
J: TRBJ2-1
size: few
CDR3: CASSFTTGLADNEQFF
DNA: TGTGCCAGCAGCTTCACCACGGGACTAGCGGACAATGAGCAGTTCTTC

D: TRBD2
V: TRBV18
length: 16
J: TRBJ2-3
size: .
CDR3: CASSPPGGIGTDTQYF
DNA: TGTGCCAGCTCACCTCCGGGGGGGATCGGCACAGATACGCAGTATTTT

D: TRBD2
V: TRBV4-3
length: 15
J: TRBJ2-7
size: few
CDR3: CASSQGSGATYEQYF
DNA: TGCGCCAGCAGCCAAGGTAGCGGGGCAACCTACGAGCAGTACTTC

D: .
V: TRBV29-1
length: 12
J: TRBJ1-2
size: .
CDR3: CSVEQGRYGYTF
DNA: TGCAGCGTTGAACAGGGGCGGTATGGCTACACCTTC

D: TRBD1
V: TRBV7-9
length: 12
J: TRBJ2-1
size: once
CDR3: CASSLAQGVQFF
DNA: TGTGCCAGCAGCTTAGCCCAGGGGGTCCAGTTCTTC

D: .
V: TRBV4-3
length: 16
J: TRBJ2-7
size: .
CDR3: CASSQDPGVNYNEQYF
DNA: TGCGCCAGCAGCCAAGATCCGGGGGTGAACTACAATGAGCAGTACTTC

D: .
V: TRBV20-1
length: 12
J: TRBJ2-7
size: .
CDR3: CSAPGDGYEQYF
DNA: TGCAGTGCTCCCGGGGATGGTTACGAGCAGTACTTC

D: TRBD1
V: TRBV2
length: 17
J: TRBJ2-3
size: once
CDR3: CASRGDRGKDGTDTQYF
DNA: TGTGCCAGCAGAGGGGACAGGGGAAAGGACGGCACAGATACGCAGTATTTT

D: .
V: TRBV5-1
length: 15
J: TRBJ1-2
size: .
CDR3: CASSLEGTENYGYTF
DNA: TGCGCCAGCAGCTTGGAAGGGACTGAAAACTATGGCTACACCTTC

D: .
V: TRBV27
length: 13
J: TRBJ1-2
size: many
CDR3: CASSLSGDYGYTF
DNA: TGTGCCAGCAGCCTGTCAGGGGACTATGGCTACACCTTC

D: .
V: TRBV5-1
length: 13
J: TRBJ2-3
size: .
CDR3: CASSSSSVDTQYF
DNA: TGCGCCAGCAGCTCGTCCAGCGTAGATACGCAGTATTTT

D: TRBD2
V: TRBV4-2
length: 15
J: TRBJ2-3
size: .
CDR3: CASSRPGGGRDTQYF
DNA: TGTGCCAGCAGCCGCCCCGGGGGGGGCAGAGATACGCAGTATTTT

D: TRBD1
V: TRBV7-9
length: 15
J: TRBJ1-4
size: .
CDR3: CASSSTGISAEKLFF
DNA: TGTGCCAGCAGCTCGACAGGGATTTCGGCTGAAAAACTGTTTTTT

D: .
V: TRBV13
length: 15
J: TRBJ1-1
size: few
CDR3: CASSRMSGGNTEAFF
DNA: TGTGCCAGCAGCCGTATGTCCGGGGGCAACACTGAAGCTTTCTTT

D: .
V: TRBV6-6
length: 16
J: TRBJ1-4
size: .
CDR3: CASSYPGGGANEKLFF
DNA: TGTGCCAGCAGTTACCCCGGTGGGGGTGCTAATGAAAAACTGTTTTTT

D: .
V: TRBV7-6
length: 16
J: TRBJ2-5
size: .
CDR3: CASSLAGGKIQETQYF
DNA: TGTGCCAGCAGCTTAGCAGGTGGCAAGATCCAAGAGACCCAGTACTTC

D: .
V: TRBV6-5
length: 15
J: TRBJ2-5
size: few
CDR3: CASSYPGRGRETQYF
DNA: TGTGCCAGCAGTTACCCCGGCAGGGGTCGAGAGACCCAGTACTTC

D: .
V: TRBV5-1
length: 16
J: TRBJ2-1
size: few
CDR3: CASSSSVAGPGNEQFF
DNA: TGCGCCAGCAGCTCCAGTGTCGCGGGACCGGGGAATGAGCAGTTCTTC

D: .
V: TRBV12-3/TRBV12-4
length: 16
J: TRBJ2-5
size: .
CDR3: CASSPPWGATGETQYF
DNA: TGTGCCAGCAGTCCACCATGGGGGGCCACCGGGGAGACCCAGTACTTC

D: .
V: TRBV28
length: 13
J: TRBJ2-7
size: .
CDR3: CASSVWQAGEQYF
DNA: TGTGCCAGCAGTGTATGGCAGGCCGGCGAGCAGTACTTC

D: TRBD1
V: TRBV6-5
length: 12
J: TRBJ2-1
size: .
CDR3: CASSGYRGAEFF
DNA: TGTGCCAGCAGTGGCTACAGGGGCGCGGAGTTCTTC

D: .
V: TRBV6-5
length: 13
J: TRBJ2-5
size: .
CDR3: CASSIGDRAAQYF
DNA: TGTGCCAGCAGTATTGGAGATCGGGCGGCCCAGTACTTC

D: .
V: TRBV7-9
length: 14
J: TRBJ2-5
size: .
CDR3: CASSLQQGEETQYF
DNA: TGTGCCAGCAGCTTACAACAGGGAGAGGAGACCCAGTACTTC

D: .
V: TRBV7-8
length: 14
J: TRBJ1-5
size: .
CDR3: CASTQGYSNQPQHF
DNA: TGTGCCAGCACCCAAGGTTATAGCAATCAGCCCCAGCATTTT

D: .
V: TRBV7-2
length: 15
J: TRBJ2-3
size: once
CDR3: CASSFNGEVTDTQYF
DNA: TGTGCCAGCAGCTTTAACGGGGAGGTGACGGATACGCAGTATTTT

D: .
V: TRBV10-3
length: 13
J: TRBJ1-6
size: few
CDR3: CAIRAGLGSPLHF
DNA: TGTGCCATCAGGGCGGGGCTTGGCTCACCCCTCCACTTT

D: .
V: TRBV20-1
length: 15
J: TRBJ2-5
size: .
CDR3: CSAREEGGLWETQYF
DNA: TGCAGTGCTAGAGAAGAAGGAGGGTTGTGGGAGACCCAGTACTTC

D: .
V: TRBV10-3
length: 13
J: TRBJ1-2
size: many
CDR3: CAISVGEGDGYTF
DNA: TGTGCCATCAGTGTAGGGGAGGGCGATGGCTACACCTTC

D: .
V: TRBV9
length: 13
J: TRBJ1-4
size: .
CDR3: CASSVQGTEKLFF
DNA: TGTGCCAGCAGCGTACAGGGAACTGAAAAACTGTTTTTT

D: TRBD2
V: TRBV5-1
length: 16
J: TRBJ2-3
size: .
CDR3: CASSLRAGGTGDTQYF
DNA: TGCGCCAGCAGCTTGCGAGCGGGGGGAACCGGGGATACGCAGTATTTT

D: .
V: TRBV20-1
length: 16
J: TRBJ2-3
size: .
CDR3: CSARDSAGARTDTQYF
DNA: TGCAGTGCTAGAGATTCCGCGGGGGCCCGCACAGATACGCAGTATTTT

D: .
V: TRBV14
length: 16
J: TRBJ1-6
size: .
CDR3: CASSLVFGGHNSPLHF
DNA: TGTGCCAGCAGCCTCGTATTTGGGGGGCATAATTCACCCCTCCACTTT

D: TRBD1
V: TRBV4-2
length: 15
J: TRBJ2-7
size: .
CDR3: CASSQANRGSPEQYF
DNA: TGTGCCAGCAGCCAGGCTAACAGGGGGTCCCCCGAGCAGTACTTC

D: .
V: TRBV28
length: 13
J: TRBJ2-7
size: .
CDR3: CASNPPGVNEQYF
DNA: TGTGCCAGCAATCCCCCAGGGGTGAACGAGCAGTACTTC

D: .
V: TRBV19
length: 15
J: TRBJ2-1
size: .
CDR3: CASSIAAGRTDEQFF
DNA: TGTGCCAGTAGTATAGCAGCGGGGAGGACAGATGAGCAGTTCTTC

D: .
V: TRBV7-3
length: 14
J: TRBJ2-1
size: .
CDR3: CASSVGMGDNEQFF
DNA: TGTGCCAGCAGCGTAGGGATGGGGGACAATGAGCAGTTCTTC

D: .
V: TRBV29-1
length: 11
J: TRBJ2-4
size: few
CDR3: CSVLTDGIQYF
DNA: TGCAGCGTTCTAACAGACGGCATTCAGTACTTC

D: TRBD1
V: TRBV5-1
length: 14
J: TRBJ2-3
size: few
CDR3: CASRHQGEMDTQYF
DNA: TGCGCCAGCAGACACCAGGGGGAAATGGATACGCAGTATTTT

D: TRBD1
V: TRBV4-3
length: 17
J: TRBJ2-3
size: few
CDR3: CASSQGRTGDDIATQYF
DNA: TGCGCCAGCAGCCAAGGGCGAACAGGGGACGATATTGCTACGCAGTATTTT

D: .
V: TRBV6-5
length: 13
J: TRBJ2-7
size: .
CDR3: CASSYLTVHEQYF
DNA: TGTGCCAGCAGTTACTTGACAGTCCACGAGCAGTACTTC

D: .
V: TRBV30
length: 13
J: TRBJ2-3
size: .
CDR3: CAWSVLNTDTQYF
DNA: TGTGCCTGGAGTGTACTGAACACAGATACGCAGTATTTT

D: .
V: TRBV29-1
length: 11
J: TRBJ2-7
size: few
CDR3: CSAGLASEQYF
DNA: TGCAGCGCAGGACTTGCCTCCGAGCAGTACTTC

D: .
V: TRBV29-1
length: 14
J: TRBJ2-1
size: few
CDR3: CSVANGGRSNEQFF
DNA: TGCAGCGTTGCCAATGGGGGCCGGAGCAATGAGCAGTTCTTC

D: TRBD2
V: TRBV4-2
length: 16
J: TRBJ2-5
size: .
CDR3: CASSQDSDGGASEQYF
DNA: TGTGCCAGCAGCCAAGATTCGGACGGGGGGGCCTCTGAGCAGTACTTC

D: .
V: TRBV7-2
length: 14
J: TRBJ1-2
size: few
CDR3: CASSLWGANYGYTF
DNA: TGTGCCAGCAGCTTATGGGGAGCTAACTATGGCTACACCTTC

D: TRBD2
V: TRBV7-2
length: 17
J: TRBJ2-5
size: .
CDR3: CAGSLAFGEGMRETQYF
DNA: TGTGCCGGCAGCTTAGCGTTTGGGGAGGGGATGAGAGAGACCCAGTACTTC

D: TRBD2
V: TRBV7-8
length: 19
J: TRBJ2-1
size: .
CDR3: CASSFLLAGGLSSYNEQFF
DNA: TGTGCCAGCAGCTTTCTGCTAGCGGGGGGGTTAAGCTCCTACAATGAGCAGTTCTTC

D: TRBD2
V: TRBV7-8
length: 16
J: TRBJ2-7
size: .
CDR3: CASSSGLAGEHYEQYF
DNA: TGTGCCAGCAGCTCAGGACTAGCGGGGGAGCACTACGAGCAGTACTTC

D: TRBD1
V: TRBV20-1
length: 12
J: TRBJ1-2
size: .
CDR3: CSGRTGRYGYTF
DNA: TGCAGTGGAAGGACAGGCCGCTATGGCTACACCTTC

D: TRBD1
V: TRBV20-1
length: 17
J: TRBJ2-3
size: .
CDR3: CSARGTGGAWGADTQYF
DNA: TGCAGTGCTAGGGGGACAGGGGGCGCGTGGGGCGCAGATACGCAGTATTTT

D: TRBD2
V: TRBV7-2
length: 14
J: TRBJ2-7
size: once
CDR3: CASRVSGGADEQYF
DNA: TGTGCCAGCAGAGTGAGCGGGGGGGCCGACGAGCAGTACTTC